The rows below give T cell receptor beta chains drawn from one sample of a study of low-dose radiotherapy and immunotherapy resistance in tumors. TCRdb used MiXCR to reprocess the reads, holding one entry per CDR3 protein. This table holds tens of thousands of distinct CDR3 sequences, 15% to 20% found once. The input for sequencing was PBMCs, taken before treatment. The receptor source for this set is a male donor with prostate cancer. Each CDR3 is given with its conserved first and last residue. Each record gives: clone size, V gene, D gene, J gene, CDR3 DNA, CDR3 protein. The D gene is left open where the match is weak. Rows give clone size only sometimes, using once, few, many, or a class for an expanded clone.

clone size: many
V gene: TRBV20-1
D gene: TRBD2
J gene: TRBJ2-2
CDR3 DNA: TGCAGTGCTAGACCCCTCCCCTTAACTAGCGGGGGGACCGGGGAGCTGTTTTTT
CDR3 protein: CSARPLPLTSGGTGELFF

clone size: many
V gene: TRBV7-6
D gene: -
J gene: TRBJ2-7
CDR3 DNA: TGTGCCAGCAGCGAAAGAGGGGGGCCTAGCTCCTACGAGCAGTACTTC
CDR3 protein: CASSERGGPSSYEQYF

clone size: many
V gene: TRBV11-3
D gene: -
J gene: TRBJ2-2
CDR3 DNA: TGTGCCAGCAGCCGTTCTGCGGACACCGGGGAGCTGTTTTTT
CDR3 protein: CASSRSADTGELFF

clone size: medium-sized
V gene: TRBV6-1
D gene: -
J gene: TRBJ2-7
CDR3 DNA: TGTGCCAGCAGTGAAGAGAGAGAGCAGTACTTC
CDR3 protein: CASSEEREQYF

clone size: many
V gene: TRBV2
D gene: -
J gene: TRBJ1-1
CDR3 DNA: TGTGCCAGCAGTGAAGAGTGGGTGGGGGGCACTGAAGCTTTCTTT
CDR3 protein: CASSEEWVGGTEAFF

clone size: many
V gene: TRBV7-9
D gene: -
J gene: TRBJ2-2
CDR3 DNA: TGTGCCAGCAGCTATGGCGGCACCGGGGAGCTGTTTTTT
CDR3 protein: CASSYGGTGELFF

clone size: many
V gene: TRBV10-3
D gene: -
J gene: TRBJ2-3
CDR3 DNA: TGTGCCATCAGTGAAGGTGGGGGAACGACAGATACGCAGTATTTT
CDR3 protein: CAISEGGGTTDTQYF

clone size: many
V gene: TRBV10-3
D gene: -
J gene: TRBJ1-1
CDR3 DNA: TGTGCCATCAGAGGGACCCGTGGCACTGAAGCTTTCTTT
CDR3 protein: CAIRGTRGTEAFF

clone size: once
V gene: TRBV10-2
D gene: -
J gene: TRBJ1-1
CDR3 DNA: TGCGCCATCAGTGAGTCGTATAGGGGATCCCTGAACACTGAAGCTTTTTTT
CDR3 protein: CAISESYRGSLNTEAFF

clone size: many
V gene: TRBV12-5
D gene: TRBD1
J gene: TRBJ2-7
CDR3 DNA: TGTGCTAGTGGTTTGGTAGTAGGACAGGACTTCTACGAGCAGTACTTC
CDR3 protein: CASGLVVGQDFYEQYF

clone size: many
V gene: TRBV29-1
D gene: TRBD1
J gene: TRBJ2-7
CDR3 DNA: TGCAGCGCGAACGGACAGGGTTCCTACGAGCAGTACTTC
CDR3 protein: CSANGQGSYEQYF

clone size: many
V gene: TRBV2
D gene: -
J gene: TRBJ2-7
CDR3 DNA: TGTGCCACCGGGAGTGGGGCGGAGTACGAGCAGTACTTC
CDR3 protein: CATGSGAEYEQYF

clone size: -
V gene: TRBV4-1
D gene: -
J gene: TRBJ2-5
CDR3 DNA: TGCGCCAGCAGCCAAGTCCCGGAGGGAATGGAGACCCAGTACTTC
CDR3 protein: CASSQVPEGMETQYF

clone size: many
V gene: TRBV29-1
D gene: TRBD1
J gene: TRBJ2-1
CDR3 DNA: TGCAGCGCAGCGGGGACAGGGGTCACTGAGCAGTTCTTC
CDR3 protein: CSAAGTGVTEQFF